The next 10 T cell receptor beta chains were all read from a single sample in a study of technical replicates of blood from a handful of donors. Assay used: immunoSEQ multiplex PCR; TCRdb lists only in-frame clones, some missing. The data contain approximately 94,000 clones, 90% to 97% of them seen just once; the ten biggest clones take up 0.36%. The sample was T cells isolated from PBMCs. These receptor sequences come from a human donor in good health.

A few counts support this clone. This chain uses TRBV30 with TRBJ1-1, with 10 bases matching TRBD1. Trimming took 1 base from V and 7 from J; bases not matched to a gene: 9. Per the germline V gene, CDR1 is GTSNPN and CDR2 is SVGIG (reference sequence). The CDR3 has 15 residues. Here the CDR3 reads CAWSGERDRGSEAFF. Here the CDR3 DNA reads TGTGCCTGGAGTGGGGAGCGGGACAGGGGTAGTGAAGCTTTCTTT. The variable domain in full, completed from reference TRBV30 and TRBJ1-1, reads SQTIHQWPATLVQPVGSPLSLECTVEGTSNPNLYWYRQAAGRGLQLLFYSVGIGQISSEVPQNLSASRPQDRQFILSSKKLLLSDSGFYLCAWSGERDRGSEAFFGQGTRLTVV.

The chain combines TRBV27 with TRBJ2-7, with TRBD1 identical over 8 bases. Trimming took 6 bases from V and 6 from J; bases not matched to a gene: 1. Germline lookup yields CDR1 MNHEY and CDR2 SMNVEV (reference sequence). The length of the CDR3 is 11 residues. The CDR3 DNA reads TGTGCCAGCAGCAGGGGGCTCGAGCAGTACTTC. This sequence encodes CASSRGLEQYF.

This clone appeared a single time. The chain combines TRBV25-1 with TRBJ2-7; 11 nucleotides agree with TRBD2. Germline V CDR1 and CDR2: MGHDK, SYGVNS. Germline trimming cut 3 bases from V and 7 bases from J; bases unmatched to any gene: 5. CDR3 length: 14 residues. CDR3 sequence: CASSEFSGRGEQYF. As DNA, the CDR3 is TGTGCCAGCAGTGAGTTTAGCGGGAGGGGTGAGCAGTACTTC.

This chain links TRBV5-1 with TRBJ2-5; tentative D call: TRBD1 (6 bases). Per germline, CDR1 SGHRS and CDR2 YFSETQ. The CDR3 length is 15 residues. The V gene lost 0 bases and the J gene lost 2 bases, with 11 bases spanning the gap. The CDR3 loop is CASSLAAGQQETQYF. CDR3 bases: TGCGCCAGCAGCTTGGCCGCAGGACAGCAAGAGACCCAGTACTTC.

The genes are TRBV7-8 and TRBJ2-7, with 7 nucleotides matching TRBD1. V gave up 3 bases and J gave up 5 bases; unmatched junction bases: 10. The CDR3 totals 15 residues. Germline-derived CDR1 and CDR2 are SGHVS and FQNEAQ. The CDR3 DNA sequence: TGTGCCAGCAGCTTTTATCGGCAGGGGGTCAACGAGCAGTACTTC. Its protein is CASSFYRQGVNEQYF.

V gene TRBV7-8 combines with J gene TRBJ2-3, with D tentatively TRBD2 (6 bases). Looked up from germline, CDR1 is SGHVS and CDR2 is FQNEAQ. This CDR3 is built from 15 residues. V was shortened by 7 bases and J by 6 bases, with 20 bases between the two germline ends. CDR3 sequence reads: CASTLTDREIDTQYF. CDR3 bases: TGTGCCAGCACCCTGACGGACCGGGAGATCGATACGCAGTATTTT.

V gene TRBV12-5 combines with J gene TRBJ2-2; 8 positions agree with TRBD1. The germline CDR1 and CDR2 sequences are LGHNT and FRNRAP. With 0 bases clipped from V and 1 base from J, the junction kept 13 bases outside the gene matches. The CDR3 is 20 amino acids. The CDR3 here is CASGLVGGTGGSLNTGELFF. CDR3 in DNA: TGTGCTAGTGGTTTGGTGGGCGGGACAGGAGGCTCTTTGAACACCGGGGAGCTGTTTTTT.

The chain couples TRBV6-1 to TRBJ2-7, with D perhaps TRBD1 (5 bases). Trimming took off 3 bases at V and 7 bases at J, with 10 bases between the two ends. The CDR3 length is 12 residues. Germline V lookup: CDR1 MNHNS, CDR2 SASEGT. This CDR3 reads CASSDRVREQYF. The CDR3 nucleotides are TGTGCCAGCAGTGACAGGGTCAGGGAGCAGTACTTC.

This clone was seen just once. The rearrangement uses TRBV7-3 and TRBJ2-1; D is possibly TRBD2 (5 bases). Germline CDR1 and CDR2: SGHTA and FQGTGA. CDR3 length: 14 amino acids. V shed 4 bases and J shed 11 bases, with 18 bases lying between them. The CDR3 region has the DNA TGTGCCAGCAGCTCAAGCACAGACCGGGGTAAGCAGTTCTTC. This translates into CASSSSTDRGKQFF.

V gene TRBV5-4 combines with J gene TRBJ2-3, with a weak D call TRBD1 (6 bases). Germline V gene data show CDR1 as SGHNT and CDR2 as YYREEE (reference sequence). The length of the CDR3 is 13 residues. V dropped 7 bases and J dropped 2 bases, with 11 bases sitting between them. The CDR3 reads CASSRDTTDTQYF. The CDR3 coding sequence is TGTGCCAGCTCCCGGGACACCACAGATACGCAGTATTTT.